The rows below give T cell receptor beta chains drawn from one sample of a study of cytomegalovirus exposure and HLA in healthy donors. Produced via immunoSEQ multiplex PCR; TCRdb's table is partial and in-frame only. The table records 35,000 to 50,000 clones, 90% to 95% of them present only once. Material for sequencing was PBMCs. All receptors come from a man between 18 and 35 years old in good health and CMV-seronegative. Both conserved end residues are part of each CDR3. A D gene is named only where the DNA matches it firmly. Only some rows state a clone size, as once, few, many or a class for expanded clones.

D: -; length: 15; size: few; V: TRBV7-2; J: TRBJ1-5; CDR3: CASSSHLYSNQPQHF; DNA: TGTGCCAGCAGCTCCCACTTGTATAGCAATCAGCCCCAGCATTTT
D: TRBD2; length: 15; size: -; V: TRBV11-3; J: TRBJ2-3; CDR3: CASSLVAGATDTQYF; DNA: TGTGCCAGCAGCTTAGTAGCGGGAGCAACAGATACGCAGTATTTT
D: TRBD1; length: 13; size: -; V: TRBV4-3; J: TRBJ2-5; CDR3: CASSPGQLETQYF; DNA: TGCGCCAGCAGCCCGGGACAGCTGGAGACCCAGTACTTC
D: -; length: 14; size: -; V: TRBV7-7; J: TRBJ2-2; CDR3: CASSLARNTGELFF; DNA: TGTGCTAGCAGCTTAGCGAGGAACACCGGGGAGCTGTTTTTT
D: -; length: 16; size: -; V: TRBV5-4; J: TRBJ2-2; CDR3: CASSLGPRPNTGELFF; DNA: TGTGCCAGCAGCTTAGGCCCGCGGCCGAACACCGGGGAGCTGTTTTTT
D: TRBD1; length: 14; size: -; V: TRBV2; J: TRBJ1-2; CDR3: CASSNGQGRYGYTF; DNA: TGTGCCAGCAGTAACGGACAGGGGCGGTATGGCTACACCTTC
D: TRBD2; length: 18; size: -; V: TRBV9; J: TRBJ2-2; CDR3: CASSVRTSGPGGTGELFF; DNA: TGTGCCAGCAGCGTTCGGACTAGCGGGCCCGGGGGCACCGGGGAGCTGTTTTTT
D: -; length: 13; size: -; V: TRBV5-5; J: TRBJ2-3; CDR3: CASSKTPTDTQYF; DNA: TGTGCCAGCAGCAAGACTCCCACAGATACGCAGTATTTT
D: TRBD1; length: 15; size: -; V: TRBV6-5; J: TRBJ2-2; CDR3: CASRSGTGNTGELFF; DNA: TGTGCCTCCAGGTCGGGGACAGGTAACACCGGGGAGCTGTTTTTT
D: -; length: 15; size: -; V: TRBV19; J: TRBJ1-3; CDR3: CASSIWTVAGNTIYF; DNA: TGTGCCAGTAGTATATGGACAGTTGCTGGAAACACCATATATTTT
D: TRBD2; length: 18; size: -; V: TRBV2; J: TRBJ2-1; CDR3: CASSRLAGGLKSYNEQFF; DNA: TGTGCCAGCAGTAGACTAGCGGGGGGACTAAAGTCTTACAATGAGCAGTTCTTC
D: -; length: 13; size: -; V: TRBV6-5; J: TRBJ2-5; CDR3: CASKNPPRETQYF; DNA: TGTGCCAGCAAGAACCCGCCGCGGGAGACCCAGTACTTC
D: -; length: 13; size: -; V: TRBV19; J: TRBJ2-7; CDR3: CASSISLEDEQYF; DNA: TGTGCCAGTAGTATTAGTCTAGAGGACGAGCAGTACTTC
D: TRBD2; length: 15; size: -; V: TRBV7-3; J: TRBJ2-1; CDR3: CASSPDPGGSFEQFF; DNA: TGTGCCAGCAGCCCGGACCCCGGCGGGAGTTTTGAGCAGTTCTTC
D: -; length: 15; size: -; V: TRBV6-6; J: TRBJ2-2; CDR3: CASSYSGAWSGELFF; DNA: TGTGCCAGCAGTTACTCAGGAGCCTGGTCCGGGGAGCTGTTTTTT
D: -; length: 14; size: -; V: TRBV5-1; J: TRBJ1-1; CDR3: CASSLVGRSGEAFF; DNA: TGCGCCAGCAGCTTGGTGGGGAGGTCGGGTGAAGCTTTCTTT
D: -; length: 14; size: -; V: TRBV7-9; J: TRBJ1-6; CDR3: CASRLTGENSPLHF; DNA: TGTGCCAGCAGACTTACAGGAGAGAATTCACCCCTCCACTTT
D: TRBD1; length: 15; size: -; V: TRBV15; J: TRBJ2-5; CDR3: CATSRDAGGQETQYF; DNA: TGTGCCACCAGCAGAGATGCAGGGGGCCAAGAGACCCAGTACTTC
D: TRBD2; length: 16; size: -; V: TRBV5-1; J: TRBJ2-7; CDR3: CASSRPGLAGAQEQYF; DNA: TGCGCCAGCAGCCGACCGGGACTAGCGGGAGCCCAGGAGCAGTACTTC
D: -; length: 14; size: -; V: TRBV7-6; J: TRBJ1-6; CDR3: CASRPVARDSPLHF; DNA: TGTGCCAGCAGACCTGTTGCCCGGGATTCACCCCTCCACTTT
D: -; length: 13; size: -; V: TRBV6-6; J: TRBJ2-7; CDR3: CASSLGSDGEQYF; DNA: TGTGCCAGCAGTTTGGGGAGTGACGGTGAGCAGTACTTC
D: -; length: 15; size: -; V: TRBV21-1; J: TRBJ2-5; CDR3: CASRPWTGMPETQYF; DNA: TGTGCCAGCAGGCCCTGGACAGGGATGCCGGAGACCCAGTACTTC
D: TRBD1; length: 19; size: -; V: TRBV7-9; J: TRBJ1-2; CDR3: CASSGQGRGQGSQNYGYTF; DNA: TGTGCCAGCAGCGGGCAGGGGCGGGGACAGGGTTCGCAGAACTATGGCTACACCTTC
D: -; length: 13; size: -; V: TRBV2; J: TRBJ2-4; CDR3: CASSPLAKNIQYF; DNA: TGTGCCAGCAGTCCTCTTGCCAAAAACATTCAGTACTTC
D: -; length: 15; size: -; V: TRBV6-1; J: TRBJ1-5; CDR3: CASSETFQSNQPQHF; DNA: TGTGCCAGCAGTGAAACCTTCCAGAGCAATCAGCCCCAGCATTTT
D: -; length: 14; size: -; V: TRBV7-6; J: TRBJ1-1; CDR3: CASSLGVEGLEAFF; DNA: TGTGCCAGCAGCTTAGGGGTGGAGGGACTTGAAGCTTTCTTT
D: -; length: 14; size: once; V: TRBV6-5; J: TRBJ1-5; CDR3: CASRSDSSNQPQHF; DNA: TGTGCCAGCAGATCGGACTCAAGCAATCAGCCCCAGCATTTT
D: TRBD1; length: 13; size: -; V: TRBV5-4; J: TRBJ1-2; CDR3: CASRGTGGIGYTF; DNA: TGTGCCAGCAGGGGGACAGGGGGTATTGGCTACACCTTC
D: TRBD2; length: 15; size: -; V: TRBV28; J: TRBJ2-1; CDR3: CASSRTSGIKNEQFF; DNA: TGTGCCAGCAGCCGCACTAGCGGGATCAAAAATGAGCAGTTCTTC
D: -; length: 13; size: -; V: TRBV5-1; J: TRBJ1-2; CDR3: CASSFSQANGYTF; DNA: TGCGCCAGCAGCTTCTCTCAGGCGAATGGCTACACCTTC
D: -; length: 17; size: -; V: TRBV29-1; J: TRBJ2-6; CDR3: CSVGVTVTSSGANVLTF; DNA: TGCAGCGTAGGTGTCACAGTAACTAGCTCTGGGGCCAACGTCCTGACTTTC
D: TRBD2; length: 15; size: -; V: TRBV27; J: TRBJ2-7; CDR3: CASSPGLAGVYEQYF; DNA: TGTGCCAGCAGTCCCGGACTAGCGGGAGTATACGAGCAGTACTTC
D: -; length: 14; size: -; V: TRBV19; J: TRBJ2-1; CDR3: CASRPMGHTNEQFF; DNA: TGTGCCAGTAGGCCTATGGGACATACGAATGAGCAGTTCTTC
D: -; length: 13; size: -; V: TRBV15; J: TRBJ1-3; CDR3: CATSRDTGNTIYF; DNA: TGTGCCACCAGCAGAGATACTGGAAACACCATATATTTT
D: -; length: 15; size: -; V: TRBV4-1; J: TRBJ1-6; CDR3: CASRPRVWYNSPLHF; DNA: TGCGCCAGCAGACCGAGGGTTTGGTATAATTCACCCCTCCACTTT
D: -; length: 16; size: -; V: TRBV9; J: TRBJ2-3; CDR3: CASSPPGLASTDTQYF; DNA: TGTGCCAGCAGCCCCCCCGGGTTAGCTAGCACAGATACGCAGTATTTT
D: -; length: 15; size: once; V: TRBV5-5; J: TRBJ2-3; CDR3: CASALAASSTDTQYF; DNA: TGTGCCAGCGCGCTCGCGGCCAGCAGCACAGATACGCAGTATTTT
D: -; length: 15; size: once; V: TRBV10-3; J: TRBJ1-1; CDR3: CAISDTGPLNTEAFF; DNA: TGTGCCATCAGTGATACAGGGCCCTTGAACACTGAAGCTTTCTTT
D: -; length: 17; size: -; V: TRBV12-5; J: TRBJ1-4; CDR3: CASGLPGRGGFIEKLFF; DNA: TGTGCTAGTGGTTTGCCAGGCCGGGGGGGGTTTATTGAAAAACTGTTTTTT
D: -; length: 14; size: few; V: TRBV7-3; J: TRBJ1-1; CDR3: CASSLSGGVSEAFF; DNA: TGTGCCAGCAGCTTAAGTGGAGGGGTATCTGAAGCTTTCTTT
D: TRBD1; length: 12; size: -; V: TRBV6-6; J: TRBJ2-7; CDR3: CASKTGGYEQYF; DNA: TGTGCCAGCAAGACAGGGGGCTACGAGCAGTACTTC
D: -; length: 15; size: -; V: TRBV9; J: TRBJ1-5; CDR3: CASSVDGGLREPQHF; DNA: TGTGCCAGCAGCGTAGACGGGGGGTTGCGTGAGCCCCAGCATTTT
D: -; length: 15; size: -; V: TRBV7-2; J: TRBJ2-4; CDR3: CASSPSIFGGDIQYF; DNA: TGTGCCAGCAGCCCAAGTATTTTCGGGGGTGACATTCAGTACTTC
D: TRBD2; length: 17; size: -; V: TRBV29-1; J: TRBJ2-3; CDR3: CSVERVAGVVRGDTQYF; DNA: TGCAGCGTTGAAAGGGTAGCGGGAGTTGTGAGGGGAGATACGCAGTATTTT
D: TRBD1; length: 14; size: -; V: TRBV19; J: TRBJ1-1; CDR3: CASSMEGAGTEAFF; DNA: TGTGCCAGTAGTATGGAGGGGGCGGGTACTGAAGCTTTCTTT
D: -; length: 14; size: -; V: TRBV19; J: TRBJ2-3; CDR3: CASSMGRGTDTQYF; DNA: TGTGCCAGTAGTATGGGCCGTGGCACAGATACGCAGTATTTT
D: -; length: 17; size: once; V: TRBV7-8; J: TRBJ1-6; CDR3: CASGEAMRSSYNSPLHF; DNA: TGTGCCAGCGGCGAAGCGATGCGGAGCTCCTATAATTCACCCCTCCACTTT
D: -; length: 14; size: -; V: TRBV6-1; J: TRBJ2-2; CDR3: CASSELQATGELFF; DNA: TGTGCCAGCAGTGAGCTACAGGCCACCGGGGAGCTGTTTTTT
D: -; length: 14; size: -; V: TRBV2; J: TRBJ2-1; CDR3: CASTPGRLDNEQFF; DNA: TGTGCCAGCACCCCAGGGAGACTAGACAATGAGCAGTTCTTC
D: TRBD1; length: 14; size: -; V: TRBV18; J: TRBJ1-2; CDR3: CASSDERTGGGYTF; DNA: TGTGCCAGCTCCGACGAAAGGACAGGGGGTGGCTACACCTTC